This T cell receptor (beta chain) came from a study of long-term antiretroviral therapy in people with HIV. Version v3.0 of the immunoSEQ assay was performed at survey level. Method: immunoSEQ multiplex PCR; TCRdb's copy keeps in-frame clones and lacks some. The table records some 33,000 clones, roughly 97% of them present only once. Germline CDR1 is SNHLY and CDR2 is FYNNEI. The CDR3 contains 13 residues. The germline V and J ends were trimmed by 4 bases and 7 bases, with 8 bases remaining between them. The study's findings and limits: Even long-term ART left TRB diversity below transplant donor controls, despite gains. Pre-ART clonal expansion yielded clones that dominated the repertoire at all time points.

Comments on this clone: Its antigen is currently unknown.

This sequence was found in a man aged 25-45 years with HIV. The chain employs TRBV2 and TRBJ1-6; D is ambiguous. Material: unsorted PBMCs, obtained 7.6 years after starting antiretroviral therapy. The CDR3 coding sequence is TGTGCCAGCAGTGCAATGACCAATTCACCCCTCCACTTT. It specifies CASSAMTNSPLHF.